This entry describes one TCR beta chain. Germline lookup yields CDR1 MNHNS and CDR2 SASEGT. The junction had 12 bases not matched to a gene; V was cut back by 6 bases and J by 0 bases. The CDR3 contains 17 residues. This record comes from a study of Graves' ophthalmopathy and Graves' hyperthyroidism. Amplification of TCR beta CDR3 regions used RNA transcripts. Second-round multiplex PCR followed a first-round RT-PCR using HTBI primers. TCRdb ran MiXCR on the multiplex PCR reads and lists one entry per CDR3 protein. The repertoire consists of hundreds of thousands of distinct CDR3 sequences, with about 38% occurring once and the leading ten covering 3% to 3.5%.

The TCR originated in an adult man with Graves' ophthalmopathy. This chain uses TRBV6-1 with TRBJ2-7, with TRBD1 matching over 9 bases. The sample consisted of peripheral blood. The CDR3 DNA reads as TGTGCCAGCAGGCGTACCTCGACAGGGGGTGACTCCTACGAGCAGTACTTC. It codes for CASRRTSTGGDSYEQYF.